This T cell receptor beta chain stems from a study of blood T cells in healthy people across ages. Germline CDR1 is SGHVS and CDR2 is FQNEAQ. Unmatched junction bases numbered 4, after V lost 5 bases and J lost 1 base. This CDR3 region has 15 residues. This clonotype occurred a few times. Combining a sample-barcoded 5' primer with a J-beta primer mix, a second PCR ran for roughly 7 to 11 cycles. TCRdb fed the 5' RACE reads into MiXCR, producing one record per CDR3 protein. The repertoire has some 700,000 distinct CDR3 sequences, roughly 44% of them found once; the top ten carry under 25%. Sequences were obtained from blood. This TCR derives from an older woman in good health. J is TRBJ2-5 and V is TRBV7-8; 10 bases map to TRBD2. DNA of the CDR3: TGTGCCAGCAGCCCTAGGACTAGCGGCCAAGAGACCCAGTACTTC. Translating gives CASSPRTSGQETQYF.